A single sample gave rise to the 16 T cell receptor beta chains below, sequenced in a study of OX40 agonist ivuxolimab in advanced cancers. The assay was immunoSEQ multiplex PCR, and TCRdb's table has in-frame clones only and misses some. The top ten clones hold about a sixth of a sample with approximately 61,000 clones, 89% of them seen once. The material sequenced was CD4+ or CD8+ T cells sorted from blood, taken in a trial of the OX40 agonist ivuxolimab. The source is an adult with an advanced solid tumor such as melanoma, head and neck, liver or kidney cancer.

J is TRBJ2-7 and V is TRBV7-8; D is unresolved. CDR3 length equals 16 residues. The germline V gene encodes CDR1 SGHVS and CDR2 FQNEAQ. Trimming shortened V by 5 bases and J by 0 bases, and 17 bases separated the two germline ends. CDR3 bases: TGTGCCAGCAGCCCTTTCGGCGGTTTGAGCTCCTACGAGCAGTACTTC. Encoded protein: CASSPFGGLSSYEQYF.

The chain combines TRBV15 with TRBJ1-1; D gene unclear. The germline V gene encodes CDR1 LNHNV and CDR2 YYDKDF (reference sequence). Trimming took off 0 bases at V and 1 base at J, with 6 bases between the two ends. The CDR3 consists of 14 residues. CDR3 nucleotides: TGTGCCACCAGCAGAGACAGAGCGAACACTGAAGCTTTCTTT. It is translated as CATSRDRANTEAFF.

The V and J genes are TRBV29-1 and TRBJ2-7; possibly TRBD1 for D (6 bases). The CDR3 is 16 amino acids. Germline CDR1 is SQVTM and CDR2 is ANQGSEA. Trimming took off 0 bases at V and 0 bases at J, with 15 bases between the two ends. Here the CDR3 DNA reads TGCAGCGTTGAAGATGGGAGTACAGGGAGCTCCTACGAGCAGTACTTC. This sequence encodes CSVEDGSTGSSYEQYF.

The V gene is TRBV12-5, the J gene TRBJ2-1; maybe TRBD2 (6 bases). V was cut by 1 base and J by 6 bases, with 10 bases left in between. This CDR3 is built from 14 residues. Germline values: CDR1 LGHNT, CDR2 FRNRAP. The CDR3 DNA is TGTGCTAGTGGTTTGGCCGGGAGTGGCAATGAGCAGTTCTTC. This encodes CASGLAGSGNEQFF.

The chain recombines TRBV15 with TRBJ1-5; D call uncertain. CDR1 and CDR2 (germline): LNHNV, YYDKDF (reference sequence). The CDR3 sequence is 15 residues long. Trimming stripped 5 bases from V and 2 bases from J, with 13 bases between. For the CDR3, the DNA is TGTGCCACCAGCCCCGACCTAAGTGGCAATCAGCCCCAGCATTTT. It encodes CATSPDLSGNQPQHF.

CDR3 protein: CASSPYPGANVLTF. CDR3 DNA: TGTGCCAGTAGTCCCTATCCTGGGGCCAACGTCCTGACTTTC. The chain joins TRBV19 to TRBJ2-6; D is unresolved. CDR1 is LNHDA and CDR2 is SQIVND in the germline V gene (reference sequence). With 5 bases removed from V and 2 bases from J, the gap between germline ends came to 7 bases. The CDR3 consists of 14 residues.

The J gene is TRBJ1-1, the V gene TRBV6-5; D remains unclear. This CDR3 has 14 amino acids. Germline V lookup: CDR1 MNHEY, CDR2 SVGAGI. V lost 6 bases to trimming and J lost 0 bases, with 11 bases between them. The CDR3 reads CASSDLTMNTEAFF. The DNA of the CDR3 is TGTGCCAGCAGCGACCTGACGATGAACACTGAAGCTTTCTTT.

This clone was seen a handful of times. The chain joins TRBV10-3 to TRBJ1-2; D not resolved. With 7 bases removed from V and 9 bases from J, the gap between germline ends came to 12 bases. Germline-derived CDR1 and CDR2 are ENHRY and SYGVKD. The CDR3 has 11 residues. CDR3 protein: CAIKEGESYTF. For the CDR3, the DNA is TGTGCCATCAAGGAAGGAGAGAGCTACACCTTC.

The rearrangement joins TRBV27 to TRBJ1-2, with 11 bases aligning to TRBD1. After removal of 7 bases from V and 5 bases from J, the junction contained 6 bases not matched to a gene. The CDR3 is 14 residues long. Germline assignment: CDR1 MNHEY and CDR2 SMNVEV (reference sequence). Here the CDR3 DNA reads TGTGCCAGCACCGGGACAGGGGGTTGGTATGGCTACACCTTC. The encoded protein is CASTGTGGWYGYTF.

The chain combines TRBV15 with TRBJ2-1, with D possibly being TRBD2 (6 bases). The length of the CDR3 is 15 residues. V lost 1 base and J lost 6, with 13 bases in between. Germline-derived CDR1 and CDR2 are LNHNV and YYDKDF (reference sequence). CDR3 in amino acids: CATSRVLAAANEQFF. As DNA, the CDR3 is TGTGCCACCAGCAGAGTACTAGCAGCGGCCAATGAGCAGTTCTTC.

The V gene is TRBV7-2, the J gene TRBJ2-5, with TRBD2 matching over 9 bases. Judging by the DNA end, TRBJ2-7 fits better; the J call may be wrong. The CDR3 spans 15 residues. Germline CDR1 and CDR2: SGHTA and FQGNSA. The CDR3 nucleotides read TGTGCCAGCAGCTTAGATTCTAGCGGGATTTACGAGCAGTACTTC. It encodes CASSLDSSGIYEQYF.

This chain joins TRBV10-3 and TRBJ2-7; 7 bases are a match to TRBD2. The V gene end was trimmed by 4 bases and the J gene end by 4 bases; junction bases not matched to a gene: 7. The CDR3 is 14 amino acids. Germline values: CDR1 ENHRY, CDR2 SYGVKD. CDR3 amino acids: CAISASGKAYEQYF. The CDR3 bases are TGTGCCATCAGTGCTAGCGGAAAAGCGTACGAGCAGTACTTC.

The V and J genes are TRBV19 and TRBJ2-7; maybe TRBD2 (6 bases). Trimming shortened V by 7 bases and J by 0 bases, and 10 bases separated the two germline ends. Germline CDR1 is LNHDA and CDR2 is SQIVND (reference sequence). The CDR3 length is 13 residues. The DNA of the CDR3 is TGTGCCAGTATGGGGAGGAGCTCCTACGAGCAGTACTTC. Its protein product is CASMGRSSYEQYF.

Only one count was recorded for this clone. CDR3 sequence reads: CASRHRGGTGELFF. The CDR3, as DNA: TGTGCCAGCAGGCACAGGGGTGGCACCGGGGAGCTGTTTTTT. The rearrangement uses TRBV28 and TRBJ2-2; 7 nucleotides match TRBD1. Germline-derived CDR1 and CDR2 are MDHEN and SYDVKM. The trim removed 6 bases at V and 4 bases at J, leaving 5 bases unmatched. The CDR3 has 14 residues.

This chain connects TRBV6-5 to TRBJ1-2; the D gene is possibly TRBD1 (5 bases). V was pared by 0 bases and J by 0 bases, with 5 bases between. The CDR3 has 14 amino acids. CDR1 is MNHEY and CDR2 is SVGAGI in the germline V gene. This chain's CDR3 is CASSYSTANYGYTF. DNA for the CDR3: TGTGCCAGCAGTTACTCGACAGCTAACTATGGCTACACCTTC.

CDR3 nucleotide sequence: TGTGCCAGCAGTTTTGATAGCGGGAGATTTGAGACCCAGTACTTC. This codes for CASSFDSGRFETQYF. The rearrangement links TRBV27 to TRBJ2-5; TRBD2 aligns across 9 bases. The CDR3 totals 15 residues. After removal of 3 bases from V and 5 bases from J, the junction contained 7 bases not matched to a gene. CDR1 MNHEY and CDR2 SMNVEV come from the germline V gene (reference sequence).